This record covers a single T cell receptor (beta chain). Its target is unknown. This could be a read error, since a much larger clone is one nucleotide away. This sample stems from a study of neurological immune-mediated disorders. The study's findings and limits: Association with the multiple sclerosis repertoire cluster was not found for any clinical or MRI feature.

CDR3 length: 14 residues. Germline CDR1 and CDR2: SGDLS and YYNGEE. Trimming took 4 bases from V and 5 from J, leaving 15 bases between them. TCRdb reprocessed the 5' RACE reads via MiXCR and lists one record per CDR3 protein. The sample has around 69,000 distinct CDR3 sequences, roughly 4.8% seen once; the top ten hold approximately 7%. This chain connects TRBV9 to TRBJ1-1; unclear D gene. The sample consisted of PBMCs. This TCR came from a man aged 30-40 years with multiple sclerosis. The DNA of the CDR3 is TGTGCCAGCAGCAAAACAAGTGGGGAGACTGAAGCTTTCTTT. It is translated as CASSKTSGETEAFF.